The TCR beta chain described here comes from a study of blood T cell repertoires in COVID-19. Study at large: Samples taken during acute and convalescent COVID-19 were collected in the United States, Italy and Spain.

Authors' methods: Amplification of reference gene primers was used by the study to estimate nucleated cell counts. The assay was immunoSEQ multiplex PCR, and TCRdb's table has in-frame clones only and misses some. D and trimming were read from the DNA, whereas the V and J calls and clone size are those reported in that table. Here the sample spans hundreds of thousands of clones, 83% being singletons. CDR3 length: 15 residues. Germline CDR1 reads MNHEY; CDR2 reads SVGEGT. V lost 0 bases, J lost 2 bases, and 1 base stayed unmatched. The gene calls are TRBV6-2 or TRBV6-3 and TRBJ1-1; 9 bases are a match to TRBD1. The sample was peripheral blood. This sequence was found in a woman aged 40 to 50 with active or convalescent COVID-19. The DNA for the CDR3 is TGTGCCAGCAGTTACTCGGGACAGGGAAACACTGAAGCTTTCTTT. It specifies CASSYSGQGNTEAFF.